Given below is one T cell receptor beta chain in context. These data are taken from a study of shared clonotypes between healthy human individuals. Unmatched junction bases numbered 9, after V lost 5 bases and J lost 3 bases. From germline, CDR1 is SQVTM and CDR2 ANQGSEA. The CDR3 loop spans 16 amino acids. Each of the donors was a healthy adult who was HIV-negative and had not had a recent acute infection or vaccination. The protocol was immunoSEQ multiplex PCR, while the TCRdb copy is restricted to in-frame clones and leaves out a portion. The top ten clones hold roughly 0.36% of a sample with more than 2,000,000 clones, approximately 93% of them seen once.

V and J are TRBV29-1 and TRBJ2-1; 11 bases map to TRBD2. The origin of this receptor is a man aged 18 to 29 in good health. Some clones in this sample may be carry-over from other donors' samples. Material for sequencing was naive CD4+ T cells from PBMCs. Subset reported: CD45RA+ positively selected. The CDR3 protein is CSVMASGRNYYNEQFF. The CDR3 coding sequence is TGCAGCGTTATGGCTAGCGGGAGGAATTACTACAATGAGCAGTTCTTC.